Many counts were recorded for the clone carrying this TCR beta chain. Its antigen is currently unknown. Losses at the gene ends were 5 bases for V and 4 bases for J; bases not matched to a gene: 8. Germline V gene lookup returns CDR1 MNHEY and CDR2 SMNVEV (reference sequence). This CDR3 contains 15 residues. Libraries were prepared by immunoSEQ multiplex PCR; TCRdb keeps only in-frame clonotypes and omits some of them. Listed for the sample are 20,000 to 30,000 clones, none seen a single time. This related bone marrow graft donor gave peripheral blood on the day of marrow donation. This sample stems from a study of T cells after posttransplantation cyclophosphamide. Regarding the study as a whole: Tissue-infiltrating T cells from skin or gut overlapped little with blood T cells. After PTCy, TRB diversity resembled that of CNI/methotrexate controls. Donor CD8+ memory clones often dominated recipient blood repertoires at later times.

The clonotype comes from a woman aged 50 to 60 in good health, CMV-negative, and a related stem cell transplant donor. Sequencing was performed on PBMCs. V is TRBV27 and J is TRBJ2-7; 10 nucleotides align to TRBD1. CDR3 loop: CASSDTGTGVYEQYF. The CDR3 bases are TGTGCCAGCAGTGATACCGGGACAGGGGTTTACGAGCAGTACTTC.